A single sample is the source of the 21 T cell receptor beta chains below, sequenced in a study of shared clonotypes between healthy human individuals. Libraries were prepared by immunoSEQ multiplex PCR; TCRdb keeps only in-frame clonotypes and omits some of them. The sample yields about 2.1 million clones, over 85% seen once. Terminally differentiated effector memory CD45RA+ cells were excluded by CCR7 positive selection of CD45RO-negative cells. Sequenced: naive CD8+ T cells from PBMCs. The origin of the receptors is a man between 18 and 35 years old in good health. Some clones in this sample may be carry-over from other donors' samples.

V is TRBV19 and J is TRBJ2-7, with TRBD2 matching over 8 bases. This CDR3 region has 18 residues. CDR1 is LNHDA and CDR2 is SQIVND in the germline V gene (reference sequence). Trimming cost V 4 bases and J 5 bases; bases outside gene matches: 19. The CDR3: CASSSRAIGGRNLDEQYF. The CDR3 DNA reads TGTGCCAGTAGTAGCCGCGCGATCGGCGGGAGGAACTTGGACGAGCAGTACTTC.

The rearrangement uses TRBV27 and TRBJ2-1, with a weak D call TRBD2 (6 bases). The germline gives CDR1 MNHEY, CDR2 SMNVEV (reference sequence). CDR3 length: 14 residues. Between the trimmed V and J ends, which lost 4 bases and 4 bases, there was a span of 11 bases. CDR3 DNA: TGTGCCAGCAGTTGGATAGCGGCTTACAATGAGCAGTTCTTC. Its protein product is CASSWIAAYNEQFF.

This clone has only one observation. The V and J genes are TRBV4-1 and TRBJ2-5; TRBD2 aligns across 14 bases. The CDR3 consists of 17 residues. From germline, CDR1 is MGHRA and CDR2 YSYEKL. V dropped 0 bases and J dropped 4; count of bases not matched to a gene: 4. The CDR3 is CASSQEGTSGSAETQYF. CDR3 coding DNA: TGCGCCAGCAGCCAAGAAGGGACTAGCGGGAGCGCAGAGACCCAGTACTTC.

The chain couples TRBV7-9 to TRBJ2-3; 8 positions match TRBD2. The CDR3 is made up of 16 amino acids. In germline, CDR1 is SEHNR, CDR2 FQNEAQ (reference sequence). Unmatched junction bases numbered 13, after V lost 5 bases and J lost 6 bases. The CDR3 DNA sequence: TGTGCCAGCAGCAGTAAGCGGGAGAGCCGGGTGGATACGCAGTATTTT. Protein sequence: CASSSKRESRVDTQYF.

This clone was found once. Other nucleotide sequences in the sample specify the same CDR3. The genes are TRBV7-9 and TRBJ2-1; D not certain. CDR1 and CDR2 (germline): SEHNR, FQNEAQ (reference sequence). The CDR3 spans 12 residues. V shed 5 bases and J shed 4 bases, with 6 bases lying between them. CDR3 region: CASSGDYNEQFF. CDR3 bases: TGTGCCAGCAGCGGGGATTACAATGAGCAGTTCTTC.

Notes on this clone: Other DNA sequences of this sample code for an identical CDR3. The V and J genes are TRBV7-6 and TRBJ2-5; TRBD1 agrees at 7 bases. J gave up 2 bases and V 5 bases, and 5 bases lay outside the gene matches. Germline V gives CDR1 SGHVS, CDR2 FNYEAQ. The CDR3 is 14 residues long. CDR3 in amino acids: CASSTRQGQETQYF. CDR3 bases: TGTGCCAGCAGCACACGACAGGGACAAGAGACCCAGTACTTC.

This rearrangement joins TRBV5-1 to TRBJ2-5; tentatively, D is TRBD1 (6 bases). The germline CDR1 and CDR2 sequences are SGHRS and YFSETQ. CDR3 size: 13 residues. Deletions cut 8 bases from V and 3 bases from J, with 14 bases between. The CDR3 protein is CARNRESKETQYF. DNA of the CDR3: TGCGCCAGAAACAGGGAATCGAAAGAGACCCAGTACTTC.

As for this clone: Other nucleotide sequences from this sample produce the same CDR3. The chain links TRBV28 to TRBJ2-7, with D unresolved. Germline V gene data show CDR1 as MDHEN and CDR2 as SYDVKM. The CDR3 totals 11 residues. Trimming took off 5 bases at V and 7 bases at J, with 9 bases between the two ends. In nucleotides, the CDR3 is TGTGCCAGCAGTCCCAGAGGAGAGCAGTACTTC. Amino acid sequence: CASSPRGEQYF.

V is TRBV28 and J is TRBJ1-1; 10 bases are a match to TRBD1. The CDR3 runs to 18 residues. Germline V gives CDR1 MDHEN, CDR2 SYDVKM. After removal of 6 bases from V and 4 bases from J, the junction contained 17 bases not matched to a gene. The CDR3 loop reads CASSSRRPDRGTSTEAFF. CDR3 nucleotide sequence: TGTGCCAGCAGCTCTAGGCGCCCGGACAGGGGGACAAGCACTGAAGCTTTCTTT.

The chain's CDR3 is CASDPTGTNEKLFF. The CDR3 DNA reads TGTGCCAGCGATCCTACAGGAACTAATGAAAAACTGTTTTTT. V and J are TRBV28 and TRBJ1-4, with a possible D match to TRBD1 (5 bases). CDR1 MDHEN and CDR2 SYDVKM come from the germline V gene. There are 14 residues in the CDR3. The V end lost 8 bases, the J end lost 1 base, and 11 bases lay between the germline ends.

DNA for the CDR3: TGTGCCAGCAGTTTCCCCAGGGCCGGGGAGCTGTTTTTT. This gives the protein CASSFPRAGELFF. The V gene is TRBV28, the J gene TRBJ2-2, with D maybe TRBD1 (5 bases). Trimming stripped 3 bases from V and 6 bases from J, with 8 bases between. This CDR3 is built from 13 residues. Germline V gene sequence: CDR1 MDHEN, CDR2 SYDVKM.

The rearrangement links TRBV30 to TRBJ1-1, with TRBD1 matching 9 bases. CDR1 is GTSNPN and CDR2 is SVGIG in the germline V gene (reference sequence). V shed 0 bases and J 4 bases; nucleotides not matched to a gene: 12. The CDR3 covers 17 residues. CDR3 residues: CAWSVETRDRESTEAFF. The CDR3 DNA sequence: TGTGCCTGGAGTGTAGAAACGAGGGACAGGGAGAGCACTGAAGCTTTCTTT.

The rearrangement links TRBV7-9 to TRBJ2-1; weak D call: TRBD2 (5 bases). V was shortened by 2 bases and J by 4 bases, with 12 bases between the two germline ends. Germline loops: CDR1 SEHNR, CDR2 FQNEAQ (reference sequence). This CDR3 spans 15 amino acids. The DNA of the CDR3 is TGTGCCAGCAGCTTACTCCAGCGGATATACAATGAGCAGTTCTTC. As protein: CASSLLQRIYNEQFF. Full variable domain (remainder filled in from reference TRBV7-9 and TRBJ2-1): DTGVSQNPRHKITKRGQNVTFRCDPISEHNRLYWYRQTLGQGPEFLTYFQNEAQLEKSRLLSDRFSAERPKGSFSTLEIQRTEQGDSAMYLCASSLLQRIYNEQFFGPGTRLTVL.

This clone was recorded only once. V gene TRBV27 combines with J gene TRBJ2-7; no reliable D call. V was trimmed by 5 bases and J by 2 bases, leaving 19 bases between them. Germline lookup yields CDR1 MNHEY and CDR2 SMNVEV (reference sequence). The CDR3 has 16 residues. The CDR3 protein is CASSPSPIGVTYEQYF. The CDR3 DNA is TGTGCCAGCAGTCCTTCCCCCATTGGCGTTACCTACGAGCAGTACTTC.

The DNA for the CDR3 is TGCGCCAGCAGCAATACAGGGGCCACTGAAGCTTTCTTT. Protein: CASSNTGATEAFF. This chain uses TRBV5-1 with TRBJ1-1; 7 nucleotides match TRBD1. Trimming removed 4 bases from V and 4 bases from J; junction bases left unmatched: 4. CDR3 length: 13 residues. Germline CDR1 is SGHRS and CDR2 is YFSETQ.

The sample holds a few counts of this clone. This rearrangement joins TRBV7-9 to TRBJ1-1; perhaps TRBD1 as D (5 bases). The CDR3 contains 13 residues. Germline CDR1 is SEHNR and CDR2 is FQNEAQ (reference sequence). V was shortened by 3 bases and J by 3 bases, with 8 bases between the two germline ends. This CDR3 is CASSFQGHTEAFF. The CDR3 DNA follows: TGTGCCAGCAGCTTTCAGGGCCACACTGAAGCTTTCTTT.

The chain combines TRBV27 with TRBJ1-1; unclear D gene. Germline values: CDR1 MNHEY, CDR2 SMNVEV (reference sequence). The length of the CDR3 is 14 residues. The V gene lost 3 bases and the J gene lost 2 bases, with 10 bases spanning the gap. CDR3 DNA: TGTGCCAGCAGTTTGGATACCATTAACACTGAAGCTTTCTTT. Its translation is CASSLDTINTEAFF.

In DNA, the CDR3 is TGTGCCAGCAGATCTCGACAGAGCTCCTACAATGAGCAGTTCTTC. This encodes CASRSRQSSYNEQFF. V gene TRBV6-5 combines with J gene TRBJ2-1, with D tentatively TRBD1 (5 bases). CDR1 is MNHEY, CDR2 SVGAGI, per germline. CDR3 length: 15 residues. V shed 6 bases and J shed 0 bases, with 12 bases lying between them.

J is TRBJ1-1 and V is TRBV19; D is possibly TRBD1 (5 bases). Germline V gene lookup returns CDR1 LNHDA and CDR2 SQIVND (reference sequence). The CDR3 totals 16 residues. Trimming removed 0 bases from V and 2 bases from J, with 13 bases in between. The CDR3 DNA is TGTGCCAGTAGTATAGACGGTACGGGGGTCAACACTGAAGCTTTCTTT. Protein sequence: CASSIDGTGVNTEAFF.

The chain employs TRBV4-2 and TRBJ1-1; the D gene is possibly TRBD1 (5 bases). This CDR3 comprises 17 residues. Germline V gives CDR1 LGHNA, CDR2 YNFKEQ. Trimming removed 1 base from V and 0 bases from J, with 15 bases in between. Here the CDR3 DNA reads TGTGCCAGCAGCCAAGCCGCAAGGTTGGACATGAACACTGAAGCTTTCTTT. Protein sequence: CASSQAARLDMNTEAFF.

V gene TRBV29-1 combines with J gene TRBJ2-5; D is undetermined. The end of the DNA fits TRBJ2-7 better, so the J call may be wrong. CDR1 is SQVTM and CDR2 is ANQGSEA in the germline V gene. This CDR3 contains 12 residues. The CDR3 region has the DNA TGCAGCGTTGAAGTCCGAACCTACGAGCAGTACTTC. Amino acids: CSVEVRTYEQYF.